These 22 T cell receptor beta chains were sequenced from one sample in a study of cytomegalovirus exposure and HLA in healthy donors. This PCR relied on a set of 60 Vbeta primers and 13 Jbeta primers. Clones were sequenced by immunoSEQ multiplex PCR, and TCRdb holds only the in-frame ones, with some missing. The sample contains roughly 180,000 clones, 84% of which appear only once. Material for sequencing was PBMCs. The receptors originated from a man aged 30 to 39 in good health and CMV-seronegative.

The chain carries TRBV10-3 and TRBJ1-5, with 10 positions matching TRBD1. The CDR3 sequence is 14 residues long. Losses at the gene ends were 0 bases for V and 12 bases for J; bases not matched to a gene: 5. CDR1 ENHRY and CDR2 SYGVKD come from the germline V gene. The CDR3 loop is CAISESGQGILQHF. The DNA for the CDR3 is TGTGCCATCAGTGAGTCGGGACAGGGGATCCTCCAGCATTTT.

V and J are TRBV30 and TRBJ1-1; no clear D. CDR3 length equals 13 residues. The germline V gene has CDR1 GTSNPN and CDR2 SVGIG (reference sequence). The V and J ends lost 2 bases and 2 bases respectively, with 9 bases between them. For the CDR3, the DNA is TGTGCCTGGAGTCTGTTAGATAACACTGAAGCTTTCTTT. Its protein is CAWSLLDNTEAFF.

J is TRBJ2-4 and V is TRBV19, with D possibly being TRBD2 (5 bases). This CDR3 is built from 14 residues. With 3 bases removed from V and 9 bases from J, the gap between germline ends came to 15 bases. Per germline, CDR1 LNHDA and CDR2 SQIVND (reference sequence). Here the CDR3 reads CASSIREGWAIQYF. The CDR3 DNA reads as TGTGCCAGTAGTATTCGGGAAGGGTGGGCCATTCAGTACTTC.

V usage is TRBV6-1 and J usage is TRBJ1-1; 7 bases align to TRBD1. This CDR3 spans 14 amino acids. V lost 6 bases to trimming and J lost 5 bases; unmatched junction nucleotides: 9. CDR1 and CDR2 from the germline V gene are MNHNS and SASEGT. The CDR3 here is CASSATGARTEAFF. The CDR3 nucleotides are TGTGCCAGCAGCGCTACAGGGGCCCGAACTGAAGCTTTCTTT.

The rearrangement links TRBV11-2 to TRBJ2-1; 8 bases agree with TRBD2. The CDR3 is 16 residues long. The germline V gene encodes CDR1 SGHAT and CDR2 FQNNGV. J lost 3 bases, V lost 5 bases, and 9 bases had no gene match. CDR3 DNA sequence: TGTGCCAGCAGCCCCCTCCGGGGGGGAATCTACAATGAGCAGTTCTTC. This encodes CASSPLRGGIYNEQFF. Looking up the rest from reference TRBV11-2 and TRBJ2-1 gives the full variable domain: EAGVAQSPRYKIIEKRQSVAFWCNPISGHATLYWYQQILGQGPKLLIQFQNNGVVDDSQLPKDRFSAERLKGVDSTLKIQPAKLEDSAVYLCASSPLRGGIYNEQFFGPGTRLTVL.

The chain links TRBV2 to TRBJ1-5, with D possibly TRBD1 on 6 matching bases. V was trimmed by 3 bases and J by 6 bases, leaving 12 bases between them. The CDR3 consists of 14 residues. Germline values: CDR1 SNHLY, CDR2 FYNNEI. The CDR3 sequence: CASSEQGLAQPQHF. The DNA for the CDR3 is TGTGCCAGCAGTGAGCAGGGGTTGGCTCAGCCCCAGCATTTT.

The genes are TRBV2 and TRBJ2-7, with D possibly matching TRBD1 (6 bases). Trimming cost V 5 bases and J 2 bases, with 16 bases left between them. Germline V CDR1 and CDR2: SNHLY, FYNNEI. The CDR3 is 15 amino acids. CDR3 residues: CASSPGQNRAYEQYF. The CDR3 DNA sequence: TGTGCCAGCAGTCCTGGACAGAACCGCGCCTACGAGCAGTACTTC.

V and J are TRBV7-2 and TRBJ2-1, with a tentative D call TRBD1 (6 bases). Germline V gene lookup returns CDR1 SGHTA and CDR2 FQGNSA. The CDR3 totals 15 residues. Trimming cost V 2 bases and J 5 bases, with 13 bases left between them. The CDR3 coding sequence is TGTGCCAGCAGCTTAACTTTTGGGGGCCACAATGAGCAGTTCTTC. Amino acid sequence: CASSLTFGGHNEQFF.

The V and J genes are TRBV5-1 and TRBJ2-3; possibly TRBD2 for D (5 bases). CDR3 length: 16 residues. V dropped 0 bases and J dropped 6 bases, with 17 bases sitting between them. Germline CDR1 is SGHRS and CDR2 is YFSETQ. The CDR3 DNA follows: TGCGCCAGCAGCTTGGGTGGCGCCGGATCGGGGGATACGCAGTATTTT. Encoded protein: CASSLGGAGSGDTQYF.

The V gene is TRBV5-4, the J gene TRBJ1-1, with TRBD1 matching over 9 bases. Germline CDR1 and CDR2: SGHNT and YYREEE (reference sequence). V lost 1 base and J lost 1; bases outside the gene matches: 2. The CDR3 contains 15 residues. The CDR3 region has the DNA TGTGCCAGCAGCTTGATGGGACAGGGGAACACTGAAGCTTTCTTT. Translation gives CASSLMGQGNTEAFF.

The genes are TRBV4-2 and TRBJ2-3; D is possibly TRBD2 (6 bases). The germline V gene has CDR1 LGHNA and CDR2 YNFKEQ. The CDR3 is made up of 19 amino acids. The V end was cut by 4 bases, the J end by 1 base, with 24 bases between. CDR3 amino acids: CASSPPVGLPPQGTDTQYF. In DNA form, the CDR3 reads TGTGCCAGCAGCCCTCCTGTGGGACTCCCGCCGCAGGGCACAGATACGCAGTATTTT.

J is TRBJ2-5 and V is TRBV7-9; 12 bases match TRBD2. Germline lookup yields CDR1 SEHNR and CDR2 FQNEAQ (reference sequence). The ends lost 4 bases at V and 3 bases at J; junction bases unmatched: 6. The CDR3 has 16 residues. The CDR3 reads CASSSTSGGDKETQYF. The CDR3, as DNA: TGTGCCAGCAGCTCGACTAGCGGGGGAGATAAAGAGACCCAGTACTTC.

The rearrangement links TRBV6-1 to TRBJ1-1, with TRBD1 matching over 7 bases. Germline V gene data show CDR1 as MNHNS and CDR2 as SASEGT. This CDR3 is 14 amino acids long. Unmatched junction bases numbered 4, after V lost 6 bases and J lost 0 bases. This chain's CDR3 is CASREGQMNTEAFF. Here the CDR3 DNA reads TGTGCCAGCAGGGAGGGACAGATGAACACTGAAGCTTTCTTT.

The gene calls are TRBV19 and TRBJ2-7; no reliable D call. The germline V gene encodes CDR1 LNHDA and CDR2 SQIVND (reference sequence). V lost 5 bases to trimming and J lost 7 bases, with 6 bases between them. CDR3 length: 10 residues. CDR3 coding DNA: TGTGCCAGTAGTCACTGGGAGCAGTACTTC. Encoded protein: CASSHWEQYF. Complete variable domain (other parts from reference TRBV19 and TRBJ2-7): DGGITQSPKYLFRKEGQNVTLSCEQNLNHDAMYWYRQDPGQGLRLIYYSQIVNDFQKGDIAEGYSVSREKKESFPLTVTSAQKNPTAFYLCASSHWEQYFGPGTRLTVT.

In this sample, this clone turned up a few times. The V and J genes are TRBV6-4 and TRBJ2-3; 8 nucleotides line up with TRBD2. The CDR3 spans 16 residues. The V and J ends lost 0 bases and 0 bases, in that order; junction bases with no gene match: 2. Germline V CDR1 and CDR2: MRHNA, SNTAGT. CDR3 residues: CASSDSASGSTDTQYF. The CDR3 coding sequence is TGTGCCAGCAGTGACTCGGCTAGCGGGAGCACAGATACGCAGTATTTT.

V gene TRBV5-4 combines with J gene TRBJ1-2; 7 nucleotides match TRBD1. This CDR3 contains 14 residues. With V trimmed by 4 bases and J by 6 bases, 9 bases remained unmatched. CDR1 and CDR2 from the germline V gene are SGHNT and YYREEE (reference sequence). The CDR3, as DNA: TGTGCCAGCAGCGTACAGGGGATCCGGGATGGCTACACCTTC. It yields the protein CASSVQGIRDGYTF.

The J gene is TRBJ2-1, the V gene TRBV7-9, with 10 bases that match TRBD2. V lost 1 base to trimming and J lost 1 base; unmatched junction nucleotides: 4. The CDR3 is made up of 17 amino acids. Germline V gene data show CDR1 as SEHNR and CDR2 as FQNEAQ (reference sequence). DNA of the CDR3: TGTGCCAGCAGCTTAGGGACTAGCGGATTTTCCTACAATGAGCAGTTCTTC. As protein: CASSLGTSGFSYNEQFF.

For this clone: At the DNA level, this CDR3 is encoded by other sequences in the same sample as well. The genes are TRBV4-1 and TRBJ2-7; D might be TRBD2 (7 bases). With 3 bases removed from V and 5 bases from J, the gap between germline ends came to 11 bases. Germline assignment: CDR1 MGHRA and CDR2 YSYEKL. The CDR3 has 13 residues. CDR3 nucleotides: TGCGCCAGCAGCCAGGAGGGGGGGCACGAGCAGTACTTC. Encoded protein: CASSQEGGHEQYF.

This rearrangement joins TRBV28 to TRBJ2-7; the D is unclear. Trimming cost V 5 bases and J 6 bases, with 17 bases left between them. From germline, CDR1 is MDHEN and CDR2 SYDVKM. The CDR3 covers 14 residues. CDR3 residues: CASSPSGQFGEQYF. Here the CDR3 DNA reads TGTGCCAGCAGTCCTAGTGGTCAGTTCGGCGAGCAGTACTTC.

This clone was counted a few times. The V call is TRBV2, the J call TRBJ2-3, with 10 nucleotides matching TRBD2. The CDR3 is 13 amino acids. The V and J ends lost 7 bases and 6 bases, in that order; junction bases with no gene match: 4. The germline V gene encodes CDR1 SNHLY and CDR2 FYNNEI. As DNA, the CDR3 is TGTGCCAGCAACCAGCGGGGGGGGGATACGCAGTATTTT. It specifies CASNQRGGDTQYF.

This sequence joins TRBV5-1 and TRBJ2-1; TRBD2 matches at 11 bases. Germline loops: CDR1 SGHRS, CDR2 YFSETQ. The V gene end was trimmed by 4 bases and the J gene end by 6 bases; junction bases not matched to a gene: 6. The CDR3 is 15 residues long. Here the CDR3 reads CASSLSGGAVNEQFF. The CDR3 DNA sequence: TGCGCCAGCAGCCTTAGCGGGGGGGCGGTCAATGAGCAGTTCTTC.

This chain uses TRBV5-5 with TRBJ2-1, with 9 bases matching TRBD1. The CDR3 contains 15 residues. Germline V gives CDR1 SGHKS, CDR2 YYEKEE (reference sequence). Losses at the gene ends were 3 bases for V and 3 bases for J; bases not matched to a gene: 4. CDR3 amino acids: CASSYRDRDYNEQFF. The CDR3 bases are TGTGCCAGCAGCTACCGGGACAGGGACTACAATGAGCAGTTCTTC.